This TCR beta chain was captured in a study of blood T cell dynamics during melanoma immunotherapy. The study's findings and limits: It remained unknown if the driving T cell clones were melanoma-specific.

Time point described: week 3, after first cycle of checkpoint inhibitor. This clone has a single count. What it binds is not known. CDR3 length: 16 residues. V dropped 1 base and J dropped 1; count of bases not matched to a gene: 2. Germline CDR1 reads MNHEY; CDR2 reads SMNVEV (reference sequence). The assay was immunoSEQ multiplex PCR, and TCRdb's table has in-frame clones only and misses some. The top ten hold 10% of the sample, which has about 28,000 clones, approximately 83% seen once. The chain has TRBV27 and TRBJ2-1, with TRBD2 matching over 9 bases. The sample in question was blood, obtained from a patient treated with checkpoint blockade. This TCR derives from a human donor with melanoma. This CDR3 reads CASSLYAGGSYNEQFF. The CDR3 DNA sequence: TGTGCCAGCAGTTTATACGCGGGAGGGTCCTACAATGAGCAGTTCTTC.